The T cell receptor beta chain described here comes from a study of spatial heterogeneity in lung cancer. Study observations and caveats: Tumoral mutation counts were tracked by counts of expanded intratumoral alpha and beta TCRs.

At least ten counts were recorded for this clonotype. What it binds is not known. The CDR3 sequence is 15 residues long. Germline CDR1 is SGDLS and CDR2 is YYNGEE. Trimming took off 0 bases at V and 5 bases at J, with 14 bases between the two ends. Time point denoted: sample taken at primary tumor resection. The 72 donors had untreated early-stage non-small cell lung cancer. Whole RNA, which was extracted from tumor, nontumor lung tissue or frozen PBMC, was sequenced without any cell sorting. Unique molecular identifiers, one per molecule, were present on every TCR cDNA molecule. TCRdb re-called the 5' RACE reads through MiXCR, storing one row per CDR3 protein. The sample shows 20,000 to 25,000 distinct CDR3 sequences, over 4% of them seen only once.

This sequence was found in a male donor with early-stage non-small cell lung cancer. The sample consisted of lung tumor tissue, taken at surgery. This chain connects TRBV9 to TRBJ1-1; no reliable D call. The CDR3 here is CASSVDSAGGTEAFF. CDR3 DNA sequence: TGTGCCAGCAGCGTAGATAGTGCCGGAGGGACTGAAGCTTTCTTT.